The rows below give T cell receptor beta chains drawn from one sample of a study of B cell selection in AIRE deficiency. The protocol was immunoSEQ multiplex PCR, while the TCRdb copy is restricted to in-frame clones and leaves out a portion. There are 20,000 to 30,000 clones in the sample; roughly 90% occur only once, and 1.1% lies in the top ten. Sequenced: CD4+CD25+ Tregs sorted from PBMCs. The receptors originated from a human donor in good health. The conserved cysteine and the conserved F or W are not part of the CDR3 here. Fields, in order: CDR3 protein, J gene, clone size, V gene. Rows may omit the clone size; those that give it use once, few, many or a size class.

CDR3 protein: ASSPVGSGVVGNTEAF
J gene: TRBJ1-1
clone size: once
V gene: TRBV4-1

CDR3 protein: ASSPTGRETQY
J gene: TRBJ2-5
clone size: .
V gene: TRBV5-1

CDR3 protein: ASSPEIGNTIY
J gene: TRBJ1-3
clone size: once
V gene: TRBV18

CDR3 protein: ASRTISGGSNTGELF
J gene: TRBJ2-2
clone size: .
V gene: TRBV11-2

CDR3 protein: ASGRTGASNQPQH
J gene: TRBJ1-5
clone size: .
V gene: TRBV6-5

CDR3 protein: ASSFNRETEAF
J gene: TRBJ1-1
clone size: .
V gene: TRBV11-2

CDR3 protein: ASSVGQDRTGAF
J gene: TRBJ1-1
clone size: .
V gene: TRBV9

CDR3 protein: ASSLWTIGTSGGTDTQY
J gene: TRBJ2-3
clone size: .
V gene: TRBV5-1

CDR3 protein: ASSESKERQETQY
J gene: TRBJ2-5
clone size: .
V gene: TRBV25-1

CDR3 protein: ASRFPEGLF
J gene: TRBJ1-4
clone size: once
V gene: TRBV12-2

CDR3 protein: ASSYGGWTEAF
J gene: TRBJ1-1
clone size: .
V gene: TRBV6-5

CDR3 protein: ASSHPSRREAF
J gene: TRBJ1-1
clone size: .
V gene: TRBV14

CDR3 protein: ASTSPGWYEQY
J gene: TRBJ2-7
clone size: once
V gene: TRBV6-5

CDR3 protein: ASSDFGTGTGYGYT
J gene: TRBJ1-2
clone size: .
V gene: TRBV6-1

CDR3 protein: ASSRDYKYEQY
J gene: TRBJ2-7
clone size: .
V gene: TRBV2

CDR3 protein: ASSWQGAKNTEAF
J gene: TRBJ1-1
clone size: .
V gene: TRBV5-1

CDR3 protein: ASTTPGASYYGYT
J gene: TRBJ1-2
clone size: .
V gene: TRBV6-5

CDR3 protein: ASSSRLVAYEQY
J gene: TRBJ2-7
clone size: .
V gene: TRBV28

CDR3 protein: ASSSGTSGGRETQY
J gene: TRBJ2-5
clone size: .
V gene: TRBV5-1

CDR3 protein: ASSLAEWGGELDTQY
J gene: TRBJ2-3
clone size: .
V gene: TRBV7-9

CDR3 protein: ATSSQGDNQPQH
J gene: TRBJ1-5
clone size: .
V gene: TRBV15

CDR3 protein: ASSPSRVTGHEKLF
J gene: TRBJ1-4
clone size: .
V gene: TRBV18

CDR3 protein: ASNLDRGYEQY
J gene: TRBJ2-7
clone size: .
V gene: TRBV2

CDR3 protein: ASSYRGAGNTIY
J gene: TRBJ1-3
clone size: .
V gene: TRBV6-5

CDR3 protein: ASKRQGDNQPQH
J gene: TRBJ1-5
clone size: .
V gene: TRBV2

CDR3 protein: ATRDYNTGELF
J gene: TRBJ2-2
clone size: .
V gene: TRBV2

CDR3 protein: ASSLYRGDTEAF
J gene: TRBJ1-1
clone size: .
V gene: TRBV27

CDR3 protein: ASSLSWGLGEKLF
J gene: TRBJ1-4
clone size: .
V gene: TRBV2

CDR3 protein: ASSFTGTNYGYT
J gene: TRBJ1-2
clone size: .
V gene: TRBV14

CDR3 protein: ASSLVAAQETQY
J gene: TRBJ2-5
clone size: once
V gene: TRBV5-1

CDR3 protein: APLGGRIYNEQF
J gene: TRBJ2-1
clone size: .
V gene: TRBV6-4

CDR3 protein: ASSYSEGYEQY
J gene: TRBJ2-7
clone size: .
V gene: TRBV6-5

CDR3 protein: ASSLGWTGGDNSPLH
J gene: TRBJ1-6
clone size: once
V gene: TRBV7-8

CDR3 protein: ASSESIPYEQY
J gene: TRBJ2-7
clone size: .
V gene: TRBV2

CDR3 protein: ASSPEPGTSGGARNEQY
J gene: TRBJ2-7
clone size: once
V gene: TRBV9

CDR3 protein: ASRGTGEGGELF
J gene: TRBJ2-2
clone size: .
V gene: TRBV25-1

CDR3 protein: ASSGRSETDTQY
J gene: TRBJ2-3
clone size: once
V gene: TRBV9

CDR3 protein: ASRNTQGAGNTIY
J gene: TRBJ1-3
clone size: .
V gene: TRBV6-6

CDR3 protein: ASSLYQTSYEQY
J gene: .
clone size: .
V gene: TRBV27

CDR3 protein: ASSLRAGGTGELF
J gene: TRBJ2-2
clone size: .
V gene: TRBV7-2